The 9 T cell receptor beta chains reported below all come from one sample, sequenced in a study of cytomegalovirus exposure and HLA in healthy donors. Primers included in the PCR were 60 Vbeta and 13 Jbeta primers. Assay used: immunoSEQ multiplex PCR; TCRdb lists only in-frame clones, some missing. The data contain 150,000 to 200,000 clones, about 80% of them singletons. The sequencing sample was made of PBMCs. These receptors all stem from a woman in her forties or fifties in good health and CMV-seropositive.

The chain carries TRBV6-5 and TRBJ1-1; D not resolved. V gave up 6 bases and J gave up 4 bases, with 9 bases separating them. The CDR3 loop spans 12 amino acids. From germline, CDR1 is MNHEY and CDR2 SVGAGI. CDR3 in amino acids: CASSNPLTEAFF. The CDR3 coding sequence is TGTGCCAGCAGCAATCCACTCACTGAAGCTTTCTTT.

CDR3 DNA sequence: TGTGCCAGTAGTACCCGACCGGGACAGGGGATGAGGGGCTACACCTTC. Translated: CASSTRPGQGMRGYTF. The rearrangement uses TRBV19 and TRBJ1-2; 10 bases line up with TRBD1. CDR1 and CDR2 from the germline V gene are LNHDA and SQIVND (reference sequence). V shed 4 bases, J shed 8 bases, and the junction held 13 bases outside the gene matches. The CDR3 is 16 amino acids.

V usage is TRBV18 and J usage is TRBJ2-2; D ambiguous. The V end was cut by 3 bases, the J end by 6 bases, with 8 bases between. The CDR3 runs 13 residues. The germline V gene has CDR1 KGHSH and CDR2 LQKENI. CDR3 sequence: CASSPSGAGELFF. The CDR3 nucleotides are TGTGCCAGCTCACCCTCTGGAGCCGGGGAGCTGTTTTTT.

The CDR3 sequence is CASSPYTGHLFYGYTF. For the CDR3, the DNA is TGTGCCAGCAGCCCCTATACCGGACATCTATTCTATGGCTACACCTTC. The rearrangement links TRBV7-2 to TRBJ1-2; possibly TRBD1 for D (5 bases). The V end was cut by 5 bases, the J end by 4 bases, with 20 bases between. The CDR3 runs 16 residues. The V gene's germline CDR1 is SGHTA and CDR2 FQGNSA.

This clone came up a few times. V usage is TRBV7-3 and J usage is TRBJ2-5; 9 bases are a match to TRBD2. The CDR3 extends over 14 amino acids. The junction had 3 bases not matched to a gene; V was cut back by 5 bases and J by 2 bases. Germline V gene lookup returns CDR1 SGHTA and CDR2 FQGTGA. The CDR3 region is CASSLAGQQETQYF. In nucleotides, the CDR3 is TGTGCCAGCAGCCTAGCGGGACAGCAAGAGACCCAGTACTTC.

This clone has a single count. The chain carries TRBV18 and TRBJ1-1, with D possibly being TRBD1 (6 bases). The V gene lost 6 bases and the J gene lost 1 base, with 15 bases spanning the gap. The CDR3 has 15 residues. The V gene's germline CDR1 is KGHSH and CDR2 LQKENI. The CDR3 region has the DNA TGTGCCAGCTCGAGGCCGGGACAAAAGAACACTGAAGCTTTCTTT. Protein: CASSRPGQKNTEAFF.

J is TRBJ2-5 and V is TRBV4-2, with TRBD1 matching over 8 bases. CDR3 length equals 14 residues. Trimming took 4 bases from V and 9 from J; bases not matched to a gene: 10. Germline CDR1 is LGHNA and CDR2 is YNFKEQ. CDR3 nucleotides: TGTGCCAGCAGCCTGTTCCGGACAGGGTTTGCCCAGTACTTC. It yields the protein CASSLFRTGFAQYF.

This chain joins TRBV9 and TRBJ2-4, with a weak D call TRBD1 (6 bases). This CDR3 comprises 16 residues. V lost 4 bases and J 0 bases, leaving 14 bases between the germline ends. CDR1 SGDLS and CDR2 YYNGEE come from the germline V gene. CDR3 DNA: TGTGCCAGCAGCCCCGACAGGCAGATAGCCAAAAACATTCAGTACTTC. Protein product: CASSPDRQIAKNIQYF.

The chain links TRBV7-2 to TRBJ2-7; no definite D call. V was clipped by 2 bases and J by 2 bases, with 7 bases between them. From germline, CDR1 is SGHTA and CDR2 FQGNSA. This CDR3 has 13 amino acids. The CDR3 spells CASSLQSPYEQYF. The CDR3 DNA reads TGTGCCAGCAGCTTACAGTCCCCCTACGAGCAGTACTTC.